This is a list of T cell receptor beta chains from one sample in a study of graft-versus-host responses after intestinal transplantation. Only in-frame clones appear in the TCRdb table, and some are missing; sequencing was by immunoSEQ multiplex PCR. The sample yields under 20,000 clones, roughly 94% seen once. Sample: PBMCs, taken 23 days after intestinal transplant. The origin of the receptors is a human patient who received an intestinal transplant, so some T cells may come from the graft donor. Each CDR3 is given with its conserved first and last residue. The D gene is left open where the match is weak.

TRBJ1-4 NA TRBV7-9 CASSLTATNEKLFF TGTGCCAGCAGCTTAACTGCAACTAATGAAAAACTGTTTTTT
TRBJ2-3 NA TRBV5-6 CASSLYRQGGFPQYF TGTGCCAGCAGCTTGTATCGGCAGGGGGGTTTCCCGCAGTATTTT
TRBJ2-7 TRBD2 TRBV4-2 CASSQGTSDFYEQYF TGTGCCAGCAGCCAGGGGACTAGCGACTTCTACGAGCAGTACTTC
TRBJ2-1 TRBD2 TRBV11-2 CASSPLAGVGNEQFF TGTGCCAGCAGCCCTCTAGCGGGAGTGGGGAATGAGCAGTTCTTC
TRBJ1-1 NA TRBV7-7 CASSYQENTEAFF TGTGCCAGCAGTTACCAAGAGAACACTGAAGCTTTCTTT
TRBJ2-4 NA TRBV18 CASSPLAKNIQYF TGTGCCAGCTCACCACTAGCCAAAAACATTCAGTACTTC
TRBJ2-5 NA TRBV7-9 CASSLLGETQYF TGTGCCAGCAGCTTACTTGGGGAGACCCAGTACTTC
TRBJ2-7 NA TRBV9 CASSAQGTPSYEQYF TGTGCCAGCAGCGCACAGGGTACCCCCTCCTACGAGCAGTACTTC
TRBJ2-7 TRBD2 TRBV7-9 CASRGGDWYEQYF TGTGCCAGCAGGGGAGGGGATTGGTACGAGCAGTACTTC
TRBJ1-5 NA TRBV16 CASSQFRGSNQPQHF TGTGCCAGCAGCCAATTTCGAGGGAGCAATCAGCCCCAGCATTTT
TRBJ2-3 NA TRBV5-1 CASSLGIGSDTDTQYF TGCGCCAGCAGCTTGGGGATCGGGAGCGACACAGATACGCAGTATTTT
TRBJ2-1 NA TRBV29-1 CSVEEGVGGTSYNEQFF TGCAGCGTTGAAGAAGGGGTGGGGGGTACCTCCTACAATGAGCAGTTCTTC
TRBJ2-1 TRBD2 TRBV11-2 CVSSSPSSGRQHNEQFF TGTGTCAGCAGCTCCCCATCCAGCGGGAGGCAGCACAATGAGCAGTTCTTC
TRBJ2-1 NA TRBV9 CASSPRDSLYNEQFF TGTGCCAGCAGCCCCCGGGACTCCCTCTACAATGAGCAGTTCTTC
TRBJ2-5 NA TRBV9 CASSVGNSQETQYF TGTGCCAGCAGCGTAGGTAACAGCCAAGAGACCCAGTACTTC
TRBJ1-1 NA TRBV18 CASSGPLNTEAFF TGTGCCAGCTCAGGACCCCTGAACACTGAAGCTTTCTTT
TRBJ2-5 TRBD1 TRBV7-9 CASRRDRVETQYF TGTGCCAGCAGACGGGACAGGGTAGAGACCCAGTACTTC
TRBJ2-7 NA TRBV5-6 CASSPLGQGLYEQYF TGTGCCAGCAGCCCTCTGGGCCAAGGTTTGTACGAGCAGTACTTC
TRBJ2-5 NA TRBV7-8 CASSLGEWAQETQYF TGCGCCAGCAGCTTAGGCGAATGGGCCCAAGAGACCCAGTACTTC
TRBJ2-5 NA TRBV6-5 CASSPARETQYF TGTGCCAGCAGTCCCGCAAGAGAGACCCAGTACTTC
TRBJ2-2 NA TRBV2 CASRGVTTGELFF TGTGCCAGCAGGGGGGTTACCACCGGGGAGCTGTTTTTT
TRBJ2-1 TRBD2 TRBV4-1 CASSLKSGLAGPGEQFF TGCGCCAGCAGCCTCAAGTCCGGACTAGCGGGTCCGGGTGAGCAGTTCTTC
TRBJ1-6 NA TRBV4-3 CASSQDLRNSPLHF TGCGCCAGCAGCCAAGATTTGCGGAATTCACCCCTCCACTTT
TRBJ2-7 TRBD1 TRBV30 CAWSVGQGYEQYF TGTGCCTGGAGTGTGGGACAGGGATACGAGCAGTACTTC